The 27 T cell receptor beta chains below were found in one sample sequenced in a study of T cell responses to AZD1222 COVID-19 vaccine. Clones were read by immunoSEQ multiplex PCR, and TCRdb kept only the in-frame ones, dropping some. The sample contains some 92,000 clones, around nine tenths of which appear only once. The sequencing used peripheral blood, collected on day 0 of MenACWY control vaccination. Receptors were obtained from an adult in good health.

The sample holds one count of this clone. The chain links TRBV4-2 to TRBJ2-3; D is unclear. Germline V gene sequence: CDR1 LGHNA, CDR2 YNFKEQ. The CDR3 is made up of 17 amino acids. Between the trimmed V and J ends, which lost 0 bases and 0 bases, there was a span of 13 bases. The CDR3 sequence: CASSQELTFYSTDTQYF. The CDR3, as DNA: TGTGCCAGCAGCCAAGAACTGACCTTCTATAGCACAGATACGCAGTATTTT.

The genes are TRBV7-6 and TRBJ2-5; D might be TRBD2 (5 bases). Deletions cut 6 bases from V and 2 bases from J, with 13 bases between. Germline CDR1 SGHVS, CDR2 FNYEAQ. This CDR3 contains 14 residues. CDR3 coding DNA: TGTGCCAGCAGTGTTGGACTCCTTCAAGAGACCCAGTACTTC. Translating it yields CASSVGLLQETQYF.

The V and J genes are TRBV4-2 and TRBJ1-1; D is possibly TRBD1 (6 bases). Trimming cost V 0 bases and J 8 bases, with 10 bases left between them. Germline V gene sequence: CDR1 LGHNA, CDR2 YNFKEQ. This CDR3 spans 13 amino acids. In nucleotides, the CDR3 is TGTGCCAGCAGCCAAGATGCAACAGGGGAAGCTTTCTTT. It codes for CASSQDATGEAFF.

The rearrangement uses TRBV12-3 or TRBV12-4 and TRBJ2-7, with a weak D call TRBD1 (5 bases). The CDR3 covers 13 residues. V lost 3 bases, J lost 2 bases, and 8 bases lay in between. CDR3 DNA: TGTGCCAGCAGTTTCGGACAAGCCTACGAGCAGTACTTC. It translates to CASSFGQAYEQYF.

The chain couples TRBV6-1 to TRBJ1-5; D is ambiguous. Trimming stripped 4 bases from V and 0 bases from J, with 16 bases between. The CDR3 sequence is 17 residues long. CDR1 is MNHNS and CDR2 is SASEGT in the germline V gene. In nucleotides, the CDR3 is TGTGCCAGCAGTGGAAGTCTGGCAGCTTATAGCAATCAGCCCCAGCATTTT. Translated: CASSGSLAAYSNQPQHF.

This CDR3 reads CASRPGRSPLHF. The CDR3 DNA sequence: TGTGCCAGCAGGCCGGGGAGATCACCCCTCCACTTT. This chain links TRBV6-5 with TRBJ1-6; D remains unclear. V dropped 6 bases and J dropped 10 bases, with 10 bases sitting between them. CDR3 length: 12 amino acids. Germline assignment: CDR1 MNHEY and CDR2 SVGAGI.

The chain combines TRBV18 with TRBJ2-7; 8 bases match TRBD2. Looked up from germline, CDR1 is KGHSH and CDR2 is LQKENI. The CDR3 extends over 11 amino acids. V lost 5 bases and J lost 7; bases outside the gene matches: 1. The CDR3 is CASSIAGEQYF. The CDR3 DNA reads as TGTGCCAGCTCAATAGCGGGGGAGCAGTACTTC.

The rearrangement joins TRBV14 to TRBJ1-6; D gene uncertain. Germline V gene sequence: CDR1 SGHDN, CDR2 FVKESK. With 2 bases removed from V and 9 bases from J, the gap between germline ends came to 11 bases. The CDR3 is made up of 14 amino acids. The CDR3 loop reads CASSQLGDTSPLHF. DNA for the CDR3: TGTGCCAGCAGCCAACTCGGGGATACTTCACCCCTCCACTTT.

V usage is TRBV24-1 and J usage is TRBJ1-2; D gene unclear. The V end lost 3 bases, the J end lost 8 bases, and 12 bases lay between the germline ends. The V gene's germline CDR1 is KGHDR and CDR2 SFDVKD. The CDR3 loop spans 13 amino acids. The CDR3: CATSDVVADGYTF. The CDR3 nucleotides read TGTGCCACCAGTGATGTGGTGGCCGACGGCTACACCTTC.

This clone was recorded once. This chain joins TRBV11-2 and TRBJ2-7, with 7 positions matching TRBD1. Unmatched junction bases numbered 2, after V lost 3 bases and J lost 0 bases. CDR1 and CDR2 from the germline V gene are SGHAT and FQNNGV. CDR3 size: 14 residues. CDR3 amino acids: CASSFGQASYEQYF. The CDR3 DNA reads as TGTGCCAGCAGCTTTGGACAGGCCTCCTACGAGCAGTACTTC.

The V call is TRBV28, the J call TRBJ2-7; 7 positions match TRBD2. This CDR3 comprises 13 residues. V gave up 6 bases and J gave up 2 bases; unmatched junction bases: 4. CDR1 MDHEN and CDR2 SYDVKM come from the germline V gene. The CDR3 is CASRGEGPYEQYF. The CDR3 bases are TGTGCCAGCAGGGGGGAGGGCCCCTACGAGCAGTACTTC. Full variable domain (remainder filled in from reference TRBV28 and TRBJ2-7): DVKVTQSSRYLVKRTGEKVFLECVQDMDHENMFWYRQDPGLGLRLIYFSYDVKMKEKGDIPEGYSVSREKKERFSLILESASTNQTSMYLCASRGEGPYEQYFGPGTRLTVT.

CDR3 coding DNA: TGTGCCAGCAGCTCCAGGTTTTGGGGTAGCTACACCTTC. It specifies CASSSRFWGSYTF. The chain has TRBV11-2 and TRBJ1-2, with D hard to call. V was shortened by 4 bases and J by 9 bases, with 15 bases between the two germline ends. The CDR3 is 13 amino acids. The germline gives CDR1 SGHAT, CDR2 FQNNGV.

The rearrangement links TRBV3-1 (or the pseudogene TRBV3-2) to TRBJ2-3; D might be TRBD2 (5 bases). This CDR3 has 14 amino acids. CDR1 and CDR2 (germline): LGHDT, YNNKEL (reference sequence). Between the trimmed V and J ends, which lost 3 bases and 4 bases, there was a span of 11 bases. Here the CDR3 reads CASSQDLVADTQYF. CDR3 DNA: TGTGCCAGCAGCCAGGACTTAGTTGCAGATACGCAGTATTTT.

The V call is TRBV24-1, the J call TRBJ2-1; D possibly corresponds to TRBD2 (5 bases). Trimming cost V 3 bases and J 0 bases, with 20 bases left between them. Germline lookup yields CDR1 KGHDR and CDR2 SFDVKD. The CDR3 totals 19 residues. This chain's CDR3 is CATSDKGVGVGGSYNEQFF. CDR3 DNA: TGTGCCACCAGTGATAAGGGAGTCGGGGTAGGTGGCTCCTACAATGAGCAGTTCTTC.

V is TRBV6-1 and J is TRBJ1-4, with D perhaps TRBD1 (6 bases). CDR3 length equals 16 residues. Germline CDR1 and CDR2: MNHNS and SASEGT. V was trimmed by 1 base and J by 8 bases, leaving 17 bases between them. The DNA for the CDR3 is TGTGCCAGCAGTGAAGGTGCTTTGGGGGGCACGGAAAAACTGTTTTTT. This translates into CASSEGALGGTEKLFF.

The gene calls are TRBV27 and TRBJ2-1; a possible D gene is TRBD1 (6 bases). The CDR3 spans 14 residues. Germline V gene lookup returns CDR1 MNHEY and CDR2 SMNVEV (reference sequence). The V gene lost 8 bases and the J gene lost 4 bases, with 15 bases spanning the gap. The CDR3 DNA reads as TGTGCCAGCGCTTCCGGGACACGATACAATGAGCAGTTCTTC. Translating gives CASASGTRYNEQFF.

The genes are TRBV7-3 and TRBJ1-1; tentatively, D is TRBD1 (6 bases). Trimming took off 0 bases at V and 1 base at J, with 9 bases between the two ends. The CDR3 consists of 15 residues. The V gene's germline CDR1 is SGHTA and CDR2 FQGTGA. The CDR3 spells CASSLTPGQNTEAFF. As DNA, the CDR3 is TGTGCCAGCAGCTTAACCCCGGGACAGAACACTGAAGCTTTCTTT.

DNA of the CDR3: TGTGCCAGCAGCTTAGGGAAGACGGAAGCTTTCTTT. This sequence encodes CASSLGKTEAFF. The chain is built from TRBV7-9 and TRBJ1-1; D remains ambiguous. V gave up 1 base and J gave up 8 bases, with 8 bases separating them. Germline V CDR1 and CDR2: SEHNR, FQNEAQ (reference sequence). There are 12 residues in the CDR3.

The rearrangement joins TRBV5-1 to TRBJ2-7; D unclear. Trimming pared 2 bases from V and 7 bases from J, leaving 13 bases between. Germline V gene data show CDR1 as SGHRS and CDR2 as YFSETQ. The CDR3 loop spans 13 amino acids. CDR3 in DNA: TGCGCCAGCAGCTTAGAAGGGAATCGGGAGCAGTACTTC. This encodes CASSLEGNREQYF.

The chain couples TRBV7-9 to TRBJ2-1; tentative D call: TRBD2 (6 bases). The CDR3 extends over 16 amino acids. Germline V gene lookup returns CDR1 SEHNR and CDR2 FQNEAQ (reference sequence). The ends were cut back, 1 base at V and 1 base at J, with 11 bases in the middle. For the CDR3, the DNA is TGTGCCAGCAGCTTAGGGATCGGAGGGTCCTACAATGAGCAGTTCTTC. It is translated as CASSLGIGGSYNEQFF.

In its sample, this clone was seen once. The rearrangement joins TRBV18 to TRBJ1-1; 8 bases are a match to TRBD1. V trimming: 4 bases; J trimming: 1 base; junction bases outside the gene matches: 5. The CDR3 runs 15 residues. The germline V gene encodes CDR1 KGHSH and CDR2 LQKENI. CDR3 loop: CASSLGQGANTEAFF. The CDR3 nucleotides read TGTGCCAGCTCACTCGGACAGGGAGCGAACACTGAAGCTTTCTTT.

This clone was counted only a few times. The J gene is TRBJ1-2, the V gene TRBV19, with TRBD1 matching 7 bases. This CDR3 comprises 13 residues. From germline, CDR1 is LNHDA and CDR2 SQIVND (reference sequence). The V segment lost 5 bases and the J segment 4 bases; nucleotides outside the gene matches: 4. Written as DNA, the CDR3 is TGTGCCAGTAGTTCCACAGGGGCCTATGGCTACACCTTC. It specifies CASSSTGAYGYTF.

The V call is TRBV6-5, the J call TRBJ2-7; possibly TRBD1 for D (7 bases). This CDR3 has 14 amino acids. The ends were cut back, 6 bases at V and 1 base at J, with 13 bases in the middle. The germline CDR1 and CDR2 sequences are MNHEY and SVGAGI. CDR3 region: CASRRDSSSYEQYF. The CDR3 DNA follows: TGTGCCAGCAGGCGGGACAGCTCTTCCTACGAGCAGTACTTC.

Remarks on this clone: The germline gene is not matched at one end of the junction; a read error may be the cause. V and J are TRBV7-7 and TRBJ2-5; TRBD1 matches 8 bases. The CDR3 consists of 15 residues. Germline V gene lookup returns CDR1 SSHAT and CDR2 FNYEAQ (reference sequence). CDR3 sequence: CASSLENRGQETQYF. CDR3 DNA sequence: TGTGCTAGCAGCTTAGAGAACAGGGGGCAAGAGACCCAGTACTTC.

The genes are TRBV2 and TRBJ1-5, with D possibly matching TRBD1 (5 bases). Trimming removed 5 bases at V and 1 base at J, with 9 bases between. Looked up from germline, CDR1 is SNHLY and CDR2 is FYNNEI. The CDR3 is 14 amino acids. CDR3 loop: CASSQGGSNQPQHF. DNA for the CDR3: TGTGCCAGCAGTCAGGGTGGAAGCAATCAGCCCCAGCATTTT.

The genes are TRBV12-2 and TRBJ2-7; the table's D call, TRBD1, was not checked against the DNA. TRBV12-2 is a pseudogene locus. CDR3 length equals 14 residues. This CDR3 reads CASRRQGVLYEQYF. CDR3 DNA sequence: TGTGCAAGTCGCCGACAGGGCGTCCTCTACGAGCAGTACTTC.

On this clone: Additional DNA sequences in this sample encode the identical CDR3. The chain joins TRBV3-1 (or the pseudogene TRBV3-2) to TRBJ1-3; no clear D. Looked up from germline, CDR1 is LGHDT and CDR2 is YNNKEL (reference sequence). Trimming removed 3 bases at V and 3 bases at J, with 9 bases between. The CDR3 sequence is 14 residues long. The CDR3 is CASSQGGIGNTIYF. The CDR3 nucleotides read TGTGCCAGCAGCCAGGGAGGGATTGGAAACACCATATATTTT.